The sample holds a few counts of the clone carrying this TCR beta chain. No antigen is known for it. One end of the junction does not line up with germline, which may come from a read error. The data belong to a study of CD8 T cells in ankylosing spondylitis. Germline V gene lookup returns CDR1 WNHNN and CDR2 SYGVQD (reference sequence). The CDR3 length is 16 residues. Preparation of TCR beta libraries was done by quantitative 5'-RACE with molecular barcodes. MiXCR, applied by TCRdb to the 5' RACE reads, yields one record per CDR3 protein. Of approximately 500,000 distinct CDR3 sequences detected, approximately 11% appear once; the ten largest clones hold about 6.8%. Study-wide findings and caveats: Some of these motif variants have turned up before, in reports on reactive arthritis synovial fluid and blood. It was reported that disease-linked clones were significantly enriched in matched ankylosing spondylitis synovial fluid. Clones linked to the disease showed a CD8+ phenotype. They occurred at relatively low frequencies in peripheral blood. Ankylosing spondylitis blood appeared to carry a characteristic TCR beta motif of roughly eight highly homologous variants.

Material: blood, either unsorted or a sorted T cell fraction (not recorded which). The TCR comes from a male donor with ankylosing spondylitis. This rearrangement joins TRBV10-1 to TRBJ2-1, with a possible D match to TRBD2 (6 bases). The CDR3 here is CASGEEAGTTYNEQFF. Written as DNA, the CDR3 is TGCGCCAGCGGTGAGGAAGCGGGCACCACCTACAATGAGCAGTTCTTC.